Below, one TCR beta chain is given with its context. Its antigen is unidentified. How the authors handled the data: ImmunoSEQ output lacked quality scores and full-length reads, limiting matched filtering. The repertoire was sequenced with immunoSEQ multiplex PCR; TCRdb's copy has only in-frame clones and lacks some. Clone size and the V and J calls come from that table; the DNA yielded D and trimming. The data contain about 2,100,000 clones, about 92% of them singletons. The record originates from a study of shared clonotypes between healthy human individuals. Study context: Donors, aged 18 to 49, were a couple of women and three men. The study's findings and limits: Rarefaction showed that sequencing of sorted subsets was incomplete (despite large depth).

Only CD45RO-negative cells positively selected for CCR7 counted as naive CD8 cells, so terminally differentiated effector memory CD45RA+ cells were excluded. V shed 7 bases, J shed 0 bases, and the junction held 6 bases outside the gene matches. The CDR3 spans 13 residues. The germline V gene has CDR1 SQVTM and CDR2 ANQGSEA. The clonotype originates from a man aged 18 to 30 in good health. Some clones in this sample may be carry-over from other donors' samples. The sample comprised naive CD8+ T cells from PBMCs. The V call is TRBV29-1, the J call TRBJ2-7; 7 nucleotides align to TRBD1. The CDR3 DNA sequence: TGCAGCGCAACAGACAGGGACTCCTACGAGCAGTACTTC. It translates to CSATDRDSYEQYF.